These 24 T cell receptor beta chains were sequenced from one sample in a study of T cell clonality in common variable immunodeficiency. TCRdb keeps only in-frame clones here, not all; method: immunoSEQ multiplex PCR. In total the sample includes 45,000 to 55,000 clones, none of them seen once. Sequenced sample: peripheral blood mononuclear cells. Every receptor here comes from a person between 18 and 70 years old in good health.

This clone was detected many times. From the germline J gene comes the end of the CDR3, since the read stops 3 residues before it. V is TRBV7-6 and J is TRBJ1-5; 9 positions agree with TRBD1. The CDR3 extends over 16 amino acids. Germline values: CDR1 SGHVS, CDR2 FNYEAQ. V shed 2 bases, J shed 3 bases, and the junction held 5 bases outside the gene matches. The CDR3: CASSLSTGGVNQPQHF. Partial CDR3 DNA: TGTGCCAGCAGCTTATCGACAGGGGGTGTCAATCAGCCC. The complete variable domain, with remaining parts taken from reference TRBV7-6 and TRBJ1-5, reads GAGVSQSPRYKVTKRGQDVALRCDPISGHVSLYWYRQALGQGPEFLTYFNYEAQQDKSGLPNDRFSAERPEGSISTLTIQRTEQRDSAMYRCASSLSTGGVNQPQHFGDGTRLSIL.

This clone has at least ten counts. The read ends 3 residues early relative to the CDR3; the germline J gene fills the gap. The chain recombines TRBV4-2 with TRBJ2-2; a possible D gene is TRBD2 (5 bases). Trimming stripped 0 bases from V and 8 bases from J, with 13 bases between. The CDR3 consists of 15 residues. Germline V gives CDR1 LGHNA, CDR2 YNFKEQ. The sequenced part of the CDR3 DNA is TGTGCCAGCAGCCAAGACCACAGCCGCGGGGGGGAG. Residues: CASSQDHSRGGE. The complete CDR3 sequence is CASSQDHSRGGELFF.

This clone was observed at least ten times. The sequenced fragment ends 3 residues before the CDR3 boundary, so the rest is inferred from the germline J gene. This chain links TRBV7-2 with TRBJ1-1, with D perhaps matching TRBD1 (5 bases). The CDR3 loop spans 15 amino acids. V was trimmed by 2 bases and J by 0 bases, leaving 10 bases between them. Germline assignment: CDR1 SGHTA and CDR2 FQGNSA. Here the CDR3 reads CASSLPGLMNTEAFF. Partial CDR3 DNA: TGTGCCAGCAGCTTACCGGGACTGATGAACACTGAA. The full variable domain, rest sourced from reference TRBV7-2 and TRBJ1-1, is GAGVSQSPSNKVTEKGKDVELRCDPISGHTALYWYRQSLGQGLEFLIYFQGNSAPDKSGLPSDRFSAERTGGSVSTLTIQRTQQEDSAVYLCASSLPGLMNTEAFFGQGTRLTVV.

This clone has at least ten counts. CDR3 bases read: TGCAGTGCTAGAGAACTGACAGGGGCTGGC. It encodes CSARELTGAG. The complete CDR3 sequence is CSARELTGAGYTF. The chain carries TRBV20-1 and TRBJ1-2, with TRBD1 matching over 8 bases. The CDR3 is cut off 3 residues early in the read; its end comes from the germline J gene. The CDR3 runs to 13 residues. V shed 0 bases and J 7 bases; nucleotides not matched to a gene: 4. CDR1 DFQATT and CDR2 SNEGSKA come from the germline V gene (reference sequence).

In this sample, this clone turned up many times. The observed sequence ends 3 residues before the CDR3 terminus, with the missing tail filled in from the germline J gene. The chain has TRBV7-2 and TRBJ2-7, with 7 bases fitting TRBD2. Losses at the gene ends were 3 bases for V and 2 bases for J; bases not matched to a gene: 4. The CDR3 covers 14 residues. Germline loops: CDR1 SGHTA, CDR2 FQGNSA. The CDR3 DNA, read in part, is TGTGCCAGCAGCTTTGGCGGGGGTCCCTACGAG. Residues: CASSFGGGPYE. The whole CDR3 reads CASSFGGGPYEQYF. Together with reference TRBV7-2 and TRBJ2-7, the CDR3 gives the full variable domain: GAGVSQSPSNKVTEKGKDVELRCDPISGHTALYWYRQSLGQGLEFLIYFQGNSAPDKSGLPSDRFSAERTGGSVSTLTIQRTQQEDSAVYLCASSFGGGPYEQYFGPGTRLTVT.

This clone showed up many times. The read is 3 residues too short to cover the CDR3 end, so that end is filled in from the germline J gene. The chain recombines TRBV9 with TRBJ2-5; D is unresolved. The CDR3 spans 13 residues. The germline V and J ends were trimmed by 4 bases and 0 bases, with 7 bases remaining between them. Germline V gives CDR1 SGDLS, CDR2 YYNGEE. The DNA read from the CDR3 is TGTGCCAGCAGCAGAGCACACCAAGAGACC. Translated, it gives CASSRAHQET. The complete CDR3 sequence is CASSRAHQETQYF.

In this sample, this clone turned up many times. Read data end 3 residues before the CDR3 end; the end is taken from the germline J gene. This rearrangement joins TRBV20-1 to TRBJ2-7; the match to TRBD2 covers 10 bases. The J segment lost 4 bases and the V segment lost 3 bases, leaving 6 bases of the junction unmatched. There are 14 residues in the CDR3. Looked up from germline, CDR1 is DFQATT and CDR2 is SNEGSKA (reference sequence). CDR3 amino acids: CSASSSGSLYEQYF. Partial CDR3 DNA: TGCAGTGCTAGCTCTAGCGGGAGTTTGTACGAG.

This clone was seen at least ten times. Coverage ceases 3 residues before the CDR3 finishes, and the germline J gene fills in the end. The chain has TRBV19 and TRBJ2-4; no reliable D call. V lost 8 bases, J lost 2 bases, and 22 bases lay in between. CDR1 is LNHDA and CDR2 is SQIVND in the germline V gene (reference sequence). The CDR3 sequence is 17 residues long. Partial CDR3 DNA: TGTGCCAGTGGTGTAGGTGCCTCTCCAACAACCAAAAACATT. Encoded protein: CASGVGASPTTKNI. The whole CDR3 is CASGVGASPTTKNIQYF.

This clone was seen many times. The CDR3 end lies 3 residues beyond the end of the read and is filled in from the germline J gene. V usage is TRBV28 and J usage is TRBJ2-7; 9 bases fit TRBD2. Germline CDR1 and CDR2: MDHEN and SYDVKM. The CDR3 is 15 residues long. Germline trimming cut 3 bases from V and 3 bases from J; bases unmatched to any gene: 6. The part of the CDR3 DNA that was read is TGTGCCAGCAGTTTTCCCGGACTAGCGCTCTACGAG. This sequence encodes CASSFPGLALYE. Given in full, the CDR3 is CASSFPGLALYEQYF.

This clone was picked up a small number of times. Read sequence stops 3 residues before the CDR3 end, and the germline J gene provides the missing end. The chain uses TRBV2 and TRBJ2-7, with TRBD1 identical over 9 bases. Germline CDR1 is SNHLY and CDR2 is FYNNEI. This CDR3 contains 14 residues. The V gene end was trimmed by 7 bases and the J gene end by 3 bases; junction bases not matched to a gene: 7. The CDR3 spells CASTERTGVYEQYF. CDR3 bases read: TGTGCCAGCACCGAACGGACAGGGGTCTACGAG. Supplemented by reference TRBV2 and TRBJ2-7, the full variable domain reads EPEVTQTPSHQVTQMGQEVILRCVPISNHLYFYWYRQILGQKVEFLVSFYNNEISEKSEIFDDQFSVERPDGSNFTLKIRSTKLEDSAMYFCASTERTGVYEQYFGPGTRLTVT.

In this sample, this clone turned up many times. The covered CDR3 bases are TGCGCCAGCAGTGAGAATTCTCTAGGACAACACACCGGGGAG. This encodes CASSENSLGQHTGE. The whole CDR3 sequence is CASSENSLGQHTGELFF. The chain joins TRBV10-1 to TRBJ2-2; maybe TRBD1 (5 bases). The read comes to an end 3 residues before the CDR3 does, leaving the germline J gene to fill in the end. The CDR3 loop spans 17 amino acids. V dropped 2 bases and J dropped 3 bases, with 16 bases sitting between them. Germline loops: CDR1 WNHNN, CDR2 SYGVQD (reference sequence).

The sample holds many counts of this clone. The CDR3 goes on 3 residues after the read ends, and that part is filled in from the germline J gene. The chain recombines TRBV7-2 with TRBJ1-5, with D possibly being TRBD1 (5 bases). The CDR3 has 14 amino acids. Germline V gives CDR1 SGHTA, CDR2 FQGNSA. V gave up 5 bases and J gave up 5 bases, with 13 bases separating them. Partial CDR3 DNA: TGTGCCAGCAGCATTACGGGGGAGGATCAGCCC. Amino acid sequence: CASSITGEDQP. The CDR3 reads in full as CASSITGEDQPQHF.

This chain's CDR3 is CASSLYREGFHEQYF. The sequenced part of the CDR3 DNA is TGTGCCAGCAGCTTGTACCGCGAGGGGTTCCACGAG. V gene TRBV5-4 combines with J gene TRBJ2-7; the D gene could be TRBD1 or TRBD2 (5 bases each). The CDR3 is cut off 3 residues early in the read; its end comes from the germline J gene. V shed 1 base and J shed 5 bases, with 16 bases lying between them. Germline assignment: CDR1 SGHNT and CDR2 YYREEE (reference sequence). The CDR3 covers 15 residues. The whole variable domain, remainder taken from reference TRBV5-4 and TRBJ2-7, is ETGVTQSPTHLIKTRGQQVTLRCSSQSGHNTVSWYQQALGQGPQFIFQYYREEENGRGNFPPRFSGLQFPNYSSELNVNALELDDSALYLCASSLYREGFHEQYFGPGTRLTVT.

This clone showed up many times. Read data end 3 residues before the CDR3 end; the end is taken from the germline J gene. The chain is built from TRBV20-1 and TRBJ2-7; D gene ambiguous. Between the trimmed V and J ends, which lost 0 bases and 2 bases, there was a span of 14 bases. Germline values: CDR1 DFQATT, CDR2 SNEGSKA (reference sequence). The CDR3 has 15 residues. The DNA read from the CDR3 is TGCAGTGCTAGAGATGCTTCGCCAAGGGCCTACGAG. Translating gives CSARDASPRAYE. The complete CDR3 protein is CSARDASPRAYEQYF.

This clone was seen ten or more times. Incomplete CDR3 DNA: TGTGCCATCAGTGAGTCGACTAGGGTGGGTGAA. Translating it yields CAISESTRVGE. The whole CDR3 protein reads CAISESTRVGEAFF. The chain combines TRBV10-3 with TRBJ1-1, with D hard to call. Coverage ceases 3 residues before the CDR3 finishes, and the germline J gene fills in the end. V was cut by 0 bases and J by 7 bases, with 12 bases left in between. The CDR3 is made up of 14 amino acids. CDR1 and CDR2 from the germline V gene are ENHRY and SYGVKD.

This clone was seen many times. With the read ending 3 residues before the CDR3 end, the germline J gene is used to fill in that end. The V and J genes are TRBV5-4 and TRBJ2-7, with D tentatively TRBD1 (5 bases). The CDR3 is made up of 13 amino acids. CDR1 is SGHNT and CDR2 is YYREEE in the germline V gene (reference sequence). The V end was cut by 3 bases, the J end by 1 base, with 8 bases between. The CDR3 region is CASSSTESYEQYF. The covered CDR3 bases are TGTGCCAGCAGCTCGACAGAATCCTACGAG.

Ten or more counts support this clone. Sequencing ends 3 residues short of the CDR3 end; the germline J gene provides the rest. The V gene is TRBV7-6, the J gene TRBJ1-3; D is uncertain. Trimming cost V 2 bases and J 0 bases, with 11 bases left between them. This CDR3 is built from 16 residues. Germline CDR1 and CDR2: SGHVS and FNYEAQ. The CDR3 sequence is CASSLHQASSGNTIYF. The CDR3 DNA, read in part, is TGTGCCAGCAGCTTACACCAGGCGAGCTCTGGAAACACC. The full variable domain, rest sourced from reference TRBV7-6 and TRBJ1-3, is GAGVSQSPRYKVTKRGQDVALRCDPISGHVSLYWYRQALGQGPEFLTYFNYEAQQDKSGLPNDRFSAERPEGSISTLTIQRTEQRDSAMYRCASSLHQASSGNTIYFGEGSWLTVV.

This clone appeared many times. The junction does not match germline at one end; this may be a read error. The read halts 3 residues ahead of the CDR3 end, with the missing end drawn from the germline J gene. The chain links TRBV4-2 to TRBJ2-2, with TRBD1 identical over 7 bases. From germline, CDR1 is LGHNA and CDR2 YNFKEQ. There are 17 residues in the CDR3. Incomplete CDR3 DNA: TGCGCCAGCAGCCAAGATCGCCAGGGGGTTAGGGCCGGGGAG. Translated, it gives CASSQDRQGVRAGE. The whole CDR3 protein is CASSQDRQGVRAGELFF.

This clone has a count of ten or more. The read is 3 residues too short to cover the CDR3 end, so that end is filled in from the germline J gene. The genes are TRBV12-3 or TRBV12-4 and TRBJ2-1; D may be TRBD1 (5 bases). V dropped 6 bases and J dropped 9 bases, with 15 bases sitting between them. The CDR3 runs 13 residues. The sequenced CDR3 bases are TGTGCCAGCAGCCTCACATTGCAGGGTGAG. Translating gives CASSLTLQGE. The entire CDR3 protein is CASSLTLQGEQFF.

This clone has at least ten counts. Coverage ceases 3 residues before the CDR3 finishes, and the germline J gene fills in the end. This rearrangement joins TRBV19 to TRBJ1-3, with 10 bases matching TRBD1. Trimming at V came to 4 bases and at J to 4 bases, leaving 4 bases not matched to a gene. Germline CDR1 LNHDA, CDR2 SQIVND (reference sequence). The CDR3 has 15 residues. CDR3 protein: CASSTTGGGGNTIYF. The CDR3 DNA, read in part, is TGTGCCAGTAGTACGACAGGGGGCGGCGGAAACACC. Filled out from reference TRBV19 and TRBJ1-3, the complete variable domain reads DGGITQSPKYLFRKEGQNVTLSCEQNLNHDAMYWYRQDPGQGLRLIYYSQIVNDFQKGDIAEGYSVSREKKESFPLTVTSAQKNPTAFYLCASSTTGGGGNTIYFGEGSWLTVV.

In this sample, this clone turned up many times. The sequenced fragment ends 3 residues before the CDR3 boundary, so the rest is inferred from the germline J gene. V gene TRBV29-1 combines with J gene TRBJ2-6; no reliable D call. CDR3 size: 14 residues. In germline, CDR1 is SQVTM, CDR2 ANQGSEA. V shed 5 bases and J shed 0 bases, with 8 bases lying between them. The CDR3 reads CSVRGNSGANVLTF. Partial CDR3 DNA: TGCAGCGTTCGAGGTAACTCTGGGGCCAACGTC.

This clone was observed at least ten times. The CDR3 bases that were read are TGCAGTGCTTCGAGCGGGAGAGGAACAGATACG. This gives the protein CSASSGRGTDT. Given in full, the CDR3 is CSASSGRGTDTQYF. The chain has TRBV20-1 and TRBJ2-3, with 8 bases aligning to TRBD2. The DNA ends 3 residues before the CDR3 does, and the rest of the CDR3 is filled in from the germline J gene. There are 14 residues in the CDR3. Germline V gene data show CDR1 as DFQATT and CDR2 as SNEGSKA (reference sequence). J was trimmed by 3 bases and V by 5 bases; bases with no gene match: 7.

This clone appeared many times. The read terminates 3 residues ahead of where the CDR3 ends, so the germline J gene completes it. This chain connects TRBV20-1 to TRBJ1-2, with 7 bases lining up with TRBD1. After removal of 6 bases from V and 7 bases from J, the junction contained 14 bases not matched to a gene. Germline V lookup: CDR1 DFQATT, CDR2 SNEGSKA (reference sequence). CDR3 size: 14 residues. The DNA read from the CDR3 is TGCAGTGCCCAGGCAAGGACAGGAGTCTCTGGC. Translating it yields CSAQARTGVSG. The complete CDR3 protein is CSAQARTGVSGYTF.

This clone was counted ten times or more. The read is 3 residues too short to cover the CDR3 end, so that end is filled in from the germline J gene. The genes are TRBV2 and TRBJ2-7; 7 bases match TRBD1. This CDR3 has 13 residues. Germline V CDR1 and CDR2: SNHLY, FYNNEI. Trimming cost V 10 bases and J 5 bases; bases outside gene matches: 11. The covered CDR3 bases are TGTGCCAATCTAGGGGGCTATAGCGACGAG. It is translated as CANLGGYSDE. The complete CDR3 sequence is CANLGGYSDEQYF. The full variable domain, rest sourced from reference TRBV2 and TRBJ2-7, is EPEVTQTPSHQVTQMGQEVILRCVPISNHLYFYWYRQILGQKVEFLVSFYNNEISEKSEIFDDQFSVERPDGSNFTLKIRSTKLEDSAMYFCANLGGYSDEQYFGPGTRLTVT.